This T cell receptor beta chain appears in the sequencing data of a study of blood T cell repertoires in COVID-19. V was pared by 3 bases and J by 4 bases, with 12 bases between. Germline lookup yields CDR1 LNHDA and CDR2 SQIVND (reference sequence). The CDR3 spans 14 residues. Generated by immunoSEQ multiplex PCR, the TCRdb table keeps only in-frame clones and is missing some. This sample yields about 170,000 clones, of which approximately 90% are seen a single time; approximately 4.9% belongs to the top ten. Sequenced: peripheral blood. This sequence was found in a man aged 25-40 years with COVID-19, enrolled during active disease. This sequence joins TRBV19 and TRBJ1-1, with a tentative D call TRBD1 (5 bases). The CDR3 here is CASSMGPGGTEAFF. The CDR3 nucleotides read TGTGCCAGTAGTATGGGCCCCGGGGGCACTGAAGCTTTCTTT.